This is a list of T cell receptor beta chains from one sample in a study of human T cells and chemical hapten exposure. TCRdb passed the RACE reads through MiXCR, listing each CDR3 protein once. The sample holds 100,000 or so distinct CDR3 sequences, roughly 11% seen once. The input for sequencing was whole blood, taken in connection with sensitization to the hapten diphenylcyclopropenone (DPC). These receptors came from a man aged 40-49 years with alopecia areata. Some clones in this sample may be carry-over from other donors' samples. CDR3s include the opening cysteine and the closing phenylalanine or tryptophan. The order of the fields is J gene, D gene, clone size, V gene, CDR3 protein, CDR3 DNA. D genes are given only for firm matches. Part of the rows lack a size; the others show once, few, many or a class for expanded clones.

TRBJ2-1 - - TRBV7-9 CASPEQFF TGTGCCAGCCCTGAGCAGTTCTTC
TRBJ1-5 - many TRBV29-1 CSVEEGGAQPQHF TGCAGCGTTGAAGAAGGAGGGGCCCAGCCCCAGCATTTT
TRBJ2-7 - - TRBV18 CASSPLLSPFEQYF TGTGCCAGCTCACCACTCCTTTCCCCTTTCGAGCAGTACTTC
TRBJ1-1 - - TRBV12-3/TRBV12-4 CASSPSWAVNTEAFF TGTGCCAGCAGCCCGTCGTGGGCAGTGAACACTGAAGCTTTCTTT
TRBJ2-5 TRBD1 - TRBV11-2 CASSPTDRGRETQYF TGTGCCAGCAGCCCGACGGACAGGGGGCGTGAGACCCAGTACTTC
TRBJ1-5 - - TRBV28 CASSERGSNQPQHF TGTGCCAGCAGTGAGAGGGGAAGCAATCAGCCCCAGCATTTT
TRBJ2-5 TRBD2 - TRBV9 CASSPTHGLAGFGETQYF TGTGCCAGCAGCCCGACCCATGGACTAGCGGGATTCGGAGAGACCCAGTACTTC
TRBJ2-3 - - TRBV4-2 CASSQDPPGSSTDTQYF TGTGCCAGCAGCCAAGATCCCCCCGGGTCTAGCACAGATACGCAGTATTTT
TRBJ1-4 TRBD1 few TRBV3-1 CASSRQGVEEKLFF TGTGCCAGCAGCCGACAGGGGGTAGAGGAAAAACTGTTTTTT
TRBJ2-1 - - TRBV6-5 CASSYIGRHNEQFF TGTGCCAGCAGTTACATTGGACGCCACAATGAGCAGTTCTTC